The clone carrying this T cell receptor beta chain was seen ten or more times. This specimen comes from a study of neurological immune-mediated disorders. The time point: longitudinal time-point 3. Each CDR3 protein is one row after TCRdb ran MiXCR on the 5' RACE reads. The table shows over 90,000 distinct CDR3 sequences, with 9.5% to 14% occurring only once. Trimming removed 5 bases from V and 3 bases from J, with 16 bases in between. There are 15 residues in the CDR3. Per germline, CDR1 SGHKS and CDR2 YYEKEE (reference sequence). Input material: PBMCs. The clonotype was recovered from a female donor with HTLV-1-associated myelopathy (HAM/TSP). The chain joins TRBV5-5 to TRBJ2-3; D not certain. The CDR3 here is CASRERHGTTDTQYF. CDR3 sequence (DNA): TGTGCCAGCAGAGAGCGACACGGCACTACAGATACGCAGTATTTT.